This TCR beta chain derives from a study of cytomegalovirus exposure and HLA in healthy donors. PCR involved 60 Vbeta and 13 Jbeta primers. Sequenced by immunoSEQ multiplex PCR; TCRdb stores in-frame clones only, minus some. Counted here are tens of thousands of clones, around 80% occurring once; the ten biggest clones make up 0.8% to 1.1%. This CDR3 has 13 amino acids. Germline loops: CDR1 ENHRY, CDR2 SYGVKD. V lost 10 bases and J lost 11, with 23 bases in between. The source is a male donor in good health and CMV-seronegative. V and J are TRBV10-3 and TRBJ1-1, with a tentative D call TRBD1 (6 bases). The sample taken for sequencing was PBMCs. CDR3 DNA sequence: TGTGCCACCACAGGGTCCAGGGAGGGAAGGGCTTTCTTT. Protein product: CATTGSREGRAFF.